This TCR beta chain appears in the sequencing data of a study of tumor and adjacent non-tumor tissue in lung cancer. Three rounds of nested PCR, following a modified ARM-PCR protocol, produced the TCRbeta library. TCRdb reanalysed the multiplex PCR reads using MiXCR and keeps one entry per CDR3 protein. The sample holds around 200,000 distinct CDR3 sequences; about 71% are singletons and the top ten take roughly a quarter. RNA was extracted from bulk tissue without any cell sorting. As to this clonotype: Sequence at one end of the junction differs from germline and may be a read error.

The CDR3 has 15 residues. Germline-derived CDR1 and CDR2 are LGHNA and YNFKEQ. This rearrangement joins TRBV4-2 to TRBJ2-5; tentative D call: TRBD2 (6 bases). Material for sequencing was lung tumor tissue. The TCR comes from a man in his sixties with non-small cell lung cancer. CDR3 in amino acids: CAISQTSGRRETQYF. The CDR3 DNA sequence: TGTGCCATCAGCCAAACGAGCGGGCGTCGGGAGACCCAGTACTTC.